Presented here are 17 T cell receptor beta chains from one specimen sequenced in a study of blood T cell repertoires in COVID-19 (TCRdb year 2020). The library was built by means of the immunoSEQ multiplex PCR assay. TCRdb took this table from immuneACCESS and kept in-frame rearrangements with V and J called. Such tables lack part of the clones; where checked against another copy, unresolved V genes explain under half of the gap, and the rest is unexplained. The table for this sample lists fewer than 250,000 clones; over 75% of them were counted only once. The top ten hold around 9.8% of the sample. What was sequenced was PBMCs or T cells enriched from blood (not recorded which). Receptors originate from a woman between 45 and 60 years old with acute COVID-19.

The chain links TRBV5-1 to TRBJ1-4; perhaps TRBD1 as D (6 bases). The CDR3 has 14 residues. CDR1 and CDR2 from the germline V gene are SGHRS and YFSETQ. V dropped 7 bases and J dropped 7 bases, with 17 bases sitting between them. CDR3 residues: CASQRGGEGEKLFF. The CDR3 region has the DNA TGCGCCAGCCAGCGGGGGGGCGAGGGTGAAAAACTGTTTTTT.

The rearrangement joins TRBV4-2 to TRBJ1-5; 12 nucleotides align to TRBD1. The germline CDR1 and CDR2 sequences are LGHNA and YNFKEQ. CDR3 length: 17 amino acids. The V and J ends lost 0 bases and 7 bases, in that order; junction bases with no gene match: 7. The DNA of the CDR3 is TGTGCCAGCAGCCAAGAAGGGACAGGGGGCGCGCGACAGCCCCAGCATTTT. This gives the protein CASSQEGTGGARQPQHF.

This clone was observed a handful of times. A much larger clonotype is one base distant, so this may be a read error. The chain couples TRBV12-3 or TRBV12-4 to TRBJ2-7, with D perhaps matching TRBD2 (6 bases). This CDR3 is 13 amino acids long. V lost 0 bases and J lost 5, with 8 bases in between. CDR3 nucleotides: TGTGCCAGCAGTTTAGCGGGGGGAAACGAGCAGTACTTC. Its translation is CASSLAGGNEQYF.

The chain uses TRBV30 and TRBJ2-1; 10 positions agree with TRBD2. Unmatched junction bases numbered 6, after V lost 0 bases and J lost 4 bases. The CDR3 spans 16 residues. CDR1 GTSNPN and CDR2 SVGIG come from the germline V gene (reference sequence). The CDR3 region has the DNA TGTGCCTGGAGTGTAGCAGCGGGGGGGCCATACAATGAGCAGTTCTTC. Translated, it gives CAWSVAAGGPYNEQFF.

The chain joins TRBV6-5 to TRBJ1-1, with 12 positions matching TRBD1. Germline loops: CDR1 MNHEY, CDR2 SVGAGI. The CDR3 spans 15 residues. With 6 bases clipped from V and 4 bases from J, the junction kept 6 bases outside the gene matches. In nucleotides, the CDR3 is TGTGCCAGCAGCCGGGACAGGGGGCAAAGCACTGAAGCTTTCTTT. Its translation: CASSRDRGQSTEAFF.

V gene TRBV14 combines with J gene TRBJ1-2; 9 nucleotides agree with TRBD1. V shed 3 bases and J 6 bases; nucleotides not matched to a gene: 2. Germline CDR1 SGHDN, CDR2 FVKESK. The CDR3 is made up of 13 amino acids. In DNA, the CDR3 is TGTGCCAGCAGCCATAGGACAGGGGATGGCTACACCTTC. The encoded protein is CASSHRTGDGYTF.

The CDR3 DNA sequence: TGTGCCAGCAGTTACGCCCCCTTTACTCCTCCGAATGAGCAGTTCTTC. Amino acid sequence: CASSYAPFTPPNEQFF. V is TRBV6-2 or TRBV6-3 and J is TRBJ2-1; D gene unclear. Germline CDR1 and CDR2: MNHEY and SVGEGT. V was pared by 2 bases and J by 7 bases, with 18 bases between. The CDR3 is 16 residues long.

The chain has TRBV3-1 (or the pseudogene TRBV3-2) and TRBJ1-1, with no clear D. This CDR3 contains 13 residues. Trimming removed 6 bases at V and 1 base at J, with 9 bases between. Germline assignment: CDR1 LGHDT and CDR2 YNNKEL (reference sequence). The CDR3 loop is CASSRSWNTEAFF. As DNA, the CDR3 is TGTGCCAGCAGTCGTAGTTGGAACACTGAAGCTTTCTTT.

V is TRBV24-1 and J is TRBJ2-3, with 11 nucleotides matching TRBD1. V lost 11 bases and J lost 3; bases outside the gene matches: 9. The CDR3 covers 15 residues. From germline, CDR1 is KGHDR and CDR2 SFDVKD. CDR3 sequence reads: CAISPGQGVTDTQYF. The CDR3 DNA follows: TGTGCCATTTCACCGGGACAGGGGGTAACAGATACGCAGTATTTT.

J is TRBJ1-6 and V is TRBV7-8; a weak D match, TRBD1 (6 bases). The CDR3 has 16 residues. The V gene's germline CDR1 is SGHVS and CDR2 FQNEAQ. Trimming took 4 bases from V and 4 from J, leaving 14 bases between them. CDR3 region: CASSSAGTGYNSPLHF. The CDR3 DNA reads TGTGCCAGCAGCTCTGCCGGAACAGGGTATAATTCACCCCTCCACTTT. Full variable domain (rest looked up from reference TRBV7-8 and TRBJ1-6): GAGVSQSPRYKVAKRGQDVALRCDPISGHVSLFWYQQALGQGPEFLTYFQNEAQLDKSGLPSDRFFAERPEGSVSTLKIQRTQQEDSAVYLCASSSAGTGYNSPLHFGNGTRLTVT.

The rearrangement uses TRBV6-1 and TRBJ1-2; weak D call: TRBD1 (6 bases). V lost 1 base and J lost 4, with 7 bases in between. The CDR3 has 13 amino acids. Germline V gene lookup returns CDR1 MNHNS and CDR2 SASEGT. The CDR3 DNA is TGTGCCAGCAGTGAAGACAGGGTCTATGGCTACACCTTC. It specifies CASSEDRVYGYTF.

This sequence joins TRBV10-3 and TRBJ2-2; 11 nucleotides align to TRBD1. The V gene end was trimmed by 8 bases and the J gene end by 8 bases; junction bases not matched to a gene: 10. Germline V gene lookup returns CDR1 ENHRY and CDR2 SYGVKD. This CDR3 has 15 residues. The CDR3 region is CAIATSRDRGGELFF. CDR3 coding DNA: TGTGCCATCGCCACCTCCCGGGACAGGGGGGGGGAGCTGTTTTTT.

The chain has TRBV4-3 and TRBJ1-1; D is perhaps TRBD1 (6 bases). CDR1 LGHNA and CDR2 YSLEER come from the germline V gene. The CDR3 is made up of 16 amino acids. V shed 0 bases and J shed 4 bases, with 15 bases lying between them. The CDR3: CASSQDARARGTEAFF. The DNA of the CDR3 is TGCGCCAGCAGCCAAGATGCTCGGGCCAGGGGCACTGAAGCTTTCTTT.

This clone was picked up a small number of times. The genes are TRBV7-6 and TRBJ2-1; 9 bases fit TRBD2. The V and J ends lost 5 bases and 5 bases, in that order; junction bases with no gene match: 7. CDR3 length equals 15 residues. Germline assignment: CDR1 SGHVS and CDR2 FNYEAQ. CDR3 DNA sequence: TGTGCCAGCAGCCGCGACGCGGGGGGGCACAATGAGCAGTTCTTC. Amino acid sequence: CASSRDAGGHNEQFF.

The V and J genes are TRBV27 and TRBJ1-5, with 9 bases identical to TRBD1. CDR3 length: 15 residues. Germline V gene sequence: CDR1 MNHEY, CDR2 SMNVEV (reference sequence). J lost 7 bases, V lost 5 bases, and 9 bases had no gene match. This chain's CDR3 is CASSDPRQGGQPQHF. In DNA form, the CDR3 reads TGTGCCAGCAGTGACCCGAGACAGGGGGGACAGCCCCAGCATTTT.

This chain links TRBV6-2 or TRBV6-3 with TRBJ1-6; D is ambiguous. CDR3 length: 15 amino acids. The V gene lost 4 bases and the J gene lost 5 bases, with 12 bases spanning the gap. CDR1 and CDR2 from the germline V gene are MNHEY and SVGEGT. The CDR3 bases are TGTGCCAGCAGTTTGCTGGGAGTCCATAATTCACCCCTCCACTTT. Amino acids: CASSLLGVHNSPLHF.

The V call is TRBV6-2 or TRBV6-3, the J call TRBJ1-6, with 11 bases matching TRBD1. Germline CDR1 and CDR2: MNHEY and SVGEGT. V gave up 4 bases and J gave up 7 bases; unmatched junction bases: 6. CDR3 length equals 16 residues. CDR3 sequence reads: CASSSGTGGKNSPLHF. CDR3 sequence (DNA): TGTGCCAGCAGTTCCGGGACAGGGGGAAAGAATTCACCCCTCCACTTT.